The clone carrying this T cell receptor (beta chain) showed up just a few times. Its target is unknown. The read terminates 3 residues before the CDR3 end, so the remaining end is supplied by the germline J gene. From germline, CDR1 is MNHNS and CDR2 SASEGT. The CDR3 sequence is 16 residues long. V shed 4 bases and J shed 2 bases, with 12 bases lying between them. Here immunoSEQ multiplex PCR was the method, and the copy in TCRdb shows in-frame clones only, minus some. The sample yields 25,000 to 35,000 clones, without any singletons. This sample was taken from a study of T cell clonality in common variable immunodeficiency. Study-level findings and limits: What drives increased CVID clonality needs T cell subpopulation sequencing. Reportedly, TCR beta sequences from common variable immunodeficiency showed fewer deletions and N-nucleotide insertions.

Diagnosis required reduced IgG, IgA and/or IgM with specific antibody deficiency. All CVID subjects were on immunoglobulin replacement for at least one year. Specimen: peripheral blood mononuclear cells. The receptor was isolated from a human donor with common variable immunodeficiency. The chain has TRBV6-1 and TRBJ1-6; possibly TRBD1 for D (5 bases). CDR3 DNA (partial): TGTGCCAGCAGTGCAGGGATGGCAGCCTATAATTCACCC. Protein: CASSAGMAAYNSP. The complete CDR3 protein is CASSAGMAAYNSPLHF.